This entry describes one T cell receptor beta chain. Its cognate antigen is unknown. The source of the sample is a study of monozygotic twins with cystic fibrosis. On the study more broadly: Library input was around 3.2 micrograms of fragmented DNA, with roughly 15 PCR cycles.

Study outcomes and limitations: Nucleotide-identical clonotype sharing was significantly higher within monozygotic CF twin pairs than between unrelated CF individuals. J usage was most co-twin-similar in 8 of 16 pairs, V in 13. Age, concordance and disease severity did not associate with shared CDR3 numbers.

The assay was immunoSEQ multiplex PCR, and TCRdb's table has in-frame clones only and misses some. There are tens of thousands of clones in the sample; approximately 97% occur only once, and 0.12% to 0.15% lies in the top ten. This sequence was found in a girl under 18 with cystic fibrosis. Sequencing input: blood.

The CDR3 sequence is CSVESNVQGTQYF. The CDR3 DNA reads TGCAGCGTCGAGTCAAACGTACAGGGTACGCAGTATTTT. The gene calls are TRBV29-1 and TRBJ2-3; the D gene is possibly TRBD1 (6 bases). Germline assignment: CDR1 SQVTM and CDR2 ANQGSEA. CDR3 size: 13 residues. V was trimmed by 6 bases and J by 8 bases, leaving 18 bases between them.